These 8 T cell receptor beta chains share one sample of origin, sequenced in a study of blood T cells in healthy people across ages. The authors ran a second PCR of about 6 to 11 cycles using a sample-barcoded 5' primer and a J-beta primer mix. In TCRdb, the 5' RACE reads were re-called with MiXCR into one record per CDR3 protein. The sample lists some 930,000 distinct CDR3 sequences, 29% occurring once. This same sample was also part of a study on T cells of mothers and their children.

Specimen: blood. These receptors were obtained from a middle-aged woman in good health.

In this sample, this clonotype turned up many times. The chain links TRBV6-1 to TRBJ2-7; D not certain. The CDR3 contains 15 residues. V was pared by 3 bases and J by 1 base, with 13 bases between. Looked up from germline, CDR1 is MNHNS and CDR2 is SASEGT. CDR3 residues: CASSENPMGSYEQYF. CDR3 in DNA: TGTGCCAGCAGTGAGAACCCTATGGGTTCCTACGAGCAGTACTTC.

In this sample, this clonotype turned up a few times. The chain has TRBV11-2 and TRBJ1-1; D unresolved. Trimming took 4 bases from V and 10 from J, leaving 16 bases between them. Germline V gives CDR1 SGHAT, CDR2 FQNNGV. CDR3 length equals 13 residues. CDR3 amino acids: CASSSPFGEGAFF. DNA for the CDR3: TGTGCCAGCAGCTCCCCCTTTGGGGAAGGAGCTTTCTTT. The variable domain in full, completed from reference TRBV11-2 and TRBJ1-1, reads EAGVAQSPRYKIIEKRQSVAFWCNPISGHATLYWYQQILGQGPKLLIQFQNNGVVDDSQLPKDRFSAERLKGVDSTLKIQPAKLEDSAVYLCASSSPFGEGAFFGQGTRLTVV.

The sample holds many counts of this clonotype. One base away lies a much larger clone, so this may be a sequencing read error. V is TRBV7-9 and J is TRBJ2-5; maybe TRBD1 (5 bases). V was cut by 4 bases and J by 4 bases, with 10 bases left in between. CDR1 and CDR2 from the germline V gene are SEHNR and FQNEAQ (reference sequence). The CDR3 contains 13 residues. The CDR3, as DNA: TGTGCCAGCAGCTCCAGGGCGCCAGAGACCCAGTACTTC. Protein: CASSSRAPETQYF. Variable domain in full (rest from reference TRBV7-9 and TRBJ2-5): DTGVSQNPRHKITKRGQNVTFRCDPISEHNRLYWYRQTLGQGPEFLTYFQNEAQLEKSRLLSDRFSAERPKGSFSTLEIQRTEQGDSAMYLCASSSRAPETQYFGPGTRLLVL.

The chain recombines TRBV6-1 with TRBJ2-4, with D perhaps TRBD2 (5 bases). Trimming cost V 5 bases and J 1 base, with 30 bases left between them. CDR1 and CDR2 (germline): MNHNS, SASEGT. The length of the CDR3 is 21 residues. The CDR3 region is CASSLALLGRAPRLAKNIQYF. The CDR3 nucleotides read TGTGCCAGCAGTTTAGCGCTACTGGGGAGAGCACCCCGCCTGGCCAAAAACATTCAGTACTTC.

This clonotype has just a few counts. The chain joins TRBV24-1 to TRBJ2-7; 7 bases agree with TRBD1. The V gene end was trimmed by 10 bases and the J gene end by 1 base; junction bases not matched to a gene: 6. The V gene's germline CDR1 is KGHDR and CDR2 SFDVKD. The CDR3 is made up of 13 amino acids. The CDR3 region is CATNRGDSYEQYF. CDR3 coding DNA: TGTGCCACGAACAGGGGTGATTCCTACGAGCAGTACTTC.

At least ten counts were recorded for this clonotype. V gene TRBV9 combines with J gene TRBJ2-3; D possibly matches TRBD1 or TRBD2 (6 bases each). Germline CDR1 and CDR2: SGDLS and YYNGEE. CDR3 size: 14 residues. V lost 7 bases to trimming and J lost 4 bases, with 16 bases between them. CDR3 in amino acids: CASARGGVADTQYF. The DNA for the CDR3 is TGTGCCAGCGCCAGGGGCGGGGTTGCAGATACGCAGTATTTT.

This clonotype has ten or more counts. This chain links TRBV29-1 with TRBJ2-7; TRBD2 aligns across 7 bases. Per germline, CDR1 SQVTM and CDR2 ANQGSEA. Unmatched junction bases numbered 10, after V lost 3 bases and J lost 2 bases. The CDR3 totals 15 residues. The CDR3 sequence is CSVEGGAGHTYEQYF. CDR3 sequence (DNA): TGCAGCGTTGAGGGGGGAGCGGGGCACACCTACGAGCAGTACTTC.

The chain has TRBV20-1 and TRBJ1-2; D might be TRBD1 (6 bases). Germline values: CDR1 DFQATT, CDR2 SNEGSKA (reference sequence). CDR3 length: 15 residues. V lost 3 bases and J lost 6, with 20 bases in between. The CDR3 here is CSASPSSQGRDGYTF. CDR3 DNA: TGCAGTGCTAGCCCTAGTTCACAGGGACGCGATGGCTACACCTTC.